A single sample is the source of the 32 T cell receptor beta chains below, sequenced in a study of cytomegalovirus exposure and HLA in healthy donors. PCR was performed using 60 Vbeta and 13 Jbeta primers. Clones were sequenced by immunoSEQ multiplex PCR, and TCRdb holds only the in-frame ones, with some missing. The table shows about 200,000 clones, with roughly 87% occurring only once. Sequenced: PBMCs. The receptors here all came from a boy younger than 10 in good health and CMV-seronegative.

This chain uses TRBV10-3 with TRBJ2-7; the match to TRBD2 covers 8 bases. Germline values: CDR1 ENHRY, CDR2 SYGVKD. This CDR3 spans 18 amino acids. V was clipped by 2 bases and J by 1 base; unmatched bases: 13. The CDR3 nucleotides are TGTGCCATCAGTGAGAGTGGTAGCGGGACTATCACTTCCTACGAGCAGTACTTC. This translates into CAISESGSGTITSYEQYF.

This clone was seen a single time. The chain links TRBV28 to TRBJ1-1; no reliable D call. The CDR3 spans 14 residues. Germline values: CDR1 MDHEN, CDR2 SYDVKM. Trimming pared 1 base from V and 1 base from J, leaving 7 bases between. This CDR3 is CASSLYGRNTEAFF. DNA of the CDR3: TGTGCCAGCAGTTTATACGGGAGGAACACTGAAGCTTTCTTT.

This chain links TRBV30 with TRBJ2-1; weak D call: TRBD2 (5 bases). Deletions cut 2 bases from V and 4 bases from J, with 15 bases between. Germline V gene data show CDR1 as GTSNPN and CDR2 as SVGIG (reference sequence). This CDR3 has 15 amino acids. The CDR3 DNA follows: TGTGCCTGGAGTCCAACTAGACGACCTTACAATGAGCAGTTCTTC. Encoded protein: CAWSPTRRPYNEQFF.

This clone appeared a single time. The chain carries TRBV11-2 and TRBJ2-3; 8 bases agree with TRBD2. Germline assignment: CDR1 SGHAT and CDR2 FQNNGV. The CDR3 is made up of 15 amino acids. The V gene end was trimmed by 4 bases and the J gene end by 4 bases; junction bases not matched to a gene: 7. The CDR3 nucleotides are TGTGCCAGCAGCTCGATAGCGGGGTTGGCAGATACGCAGTATTTT. Translated: CASSSIAGLADTQYF. The variable domain in full, with the rest retrieved from reference TRBV11-2 and TRBJ2-3, is EAGVAQSPRYKIIEKRQSVAFWCNPISGHATLYWYQQILGQGPKLLIQFQNNGVVDDSQLPKDRFSAERLKGVDSTLKIQPAKLEDSAVYLCASSSIAGLADTQYFGPGTRLTVL.

The chain links TRBV6-5 to TRBJ2-5; tentatively, D is TRBD2 (6 bases). Germline values: CDR1 MNHEY, CDR2 SVGAGI. V dropped 2 bases and J dropped 4 bases, with 8 bases sitting between them. There are 13 residues in the CDR3. The CDR3 DNA reads TGTGCCAGCAGTTACGGGGGGACAGAGACCCAGTACTTC. The encoded protein is CASSYGGTETQYF.

This chain joins TRBV7-2 and TRBJ2-3, with a tentative D call TRBD1 (5 bases). V lost 1 base to trimming and J lost 0 bases, with 8 bases between them. This CDR3 is 15 amino acids long. Germline V gene data show CDR1 as SGHTA and CDR2 as FQGNSA. CDR3 sequence (DNA): TGTGCCAGCAGCTTAGGACAGATCAGCACAGATACGCAGTATTTT. This encodes CASSLGQISTDTQYF.

The V call is TRBV2, the J call TRBJ2-5; 10 nucleotides line up with TRBD2. Trimming removed 3 bases from V and 5 bases from J; junction bases left unmatched: 9. This CDR3 has 16 amino acids. Germline values: CDR1 SNHLY, CDR2 FYNNEI. DNA for the CDR3: TGTGCCAGCAGTGAGGTTGGGCTAGCGGGAGCTGAGACCCAGTACTTC. Translating it yields CASSEVGLAGAETQYF.

The chain recombines TRBV7-9 with TRBJ2-5, with a tentative D call TRBD2 (6 bases). V was shortened by 5 bases and J by 9 bases, with 16 bases between the two germline ends. From germline, CDR1 is SEHNR and CDR2 FQNEAQ (reference sequence). CDR3 length equals 13 residues. The CDR3 DNA is TGTGCCAGCAGCGTAGGCGTAAGGGAGGCCCAGTACTTC. It is translated as CASSVGVREAQYF.

In its sample, this clone was seen once. The rearrangement joins TRBV6-1 to TRBJ2-7, with 10 bases that match TRBD2. There are 15 residues in the CDR3. The ends lost 5 bases at V and 5 bases at J; junction bases unmatched: 9. Germline CDR1 MNHNS, CDR2 SASEGT. In nucleotides, the CDR3 is TGTGCCAGCAGTTCACAAAGCGGGAGGGCCGACGAGCAGTACTTC. Its protein product is CASSSQSGRADEQYF.

V and J are TRBV27 and TRBJ2-1, with 8 bases matching TRBD2. Trimming cost V 2 bases and J 5 bases; bases outside gene matches: 11. This CDR3 region has 17 residues. Germline lookup yields CDR1 MNHEY and CDR2 SMNVEV (reference sequence). The CDR3 here is CASSLVAGLLQNNEQFF. CDR3 nucleotide sequence: TGTGCCAGCAGTTTAGTAGCGGGACTCCTACAGAACAATGAGCAGTTCTTC.

The chain carries TRBV19 and TRBJ1-5; D is possibly TRBD1 (5 bases). This CDR3 region has 14 residues. V lost 3 bases to trimming and J lost 5 bases, with 11 bases between them. From germline, CDR1 is LNHDA and CDR2 SQIVND (reference sequence). CDR3 sequence: CASSIRPGYQPQHF. CDR3 DNA sequence: TGTGCCAGTAGTATCCGGCCAGGGTATCAGCCCCAGCATTTT.

V is TRBV5-1 and J is TRBJ1-1, with TRBD1 identical over 11 bases. The CDR3 contains 17 residues. Looked up from germline, CDR1 is SGHRS and CDR2 is YFSETQ. Trimming took 0 bases from V and 1 from J; bases not matched to a gene: 5. The CDR3 spells CASSLAGTGGTNTEAFF. Written as DNA, the CDR3 is TGCGCCAGCAGCTTGGCCGGGACAGGGGGAACGAACACTGAAGCTTTCTTT.

CDR3 loop: CAWSVRGSAFF. The CDR3 DNA reads TGTGCCTGGAGTGTTCGGGGAAGTGCTTTCTTT. The chain joins TRBV30 to TRBJ1-1; no reliable D call. V lost 0 bases to trimming and J lost 11 bases, with 10 bases between them. CDR1 is GTSNPN and CDR2 is SVGIG in the germline V gene (reference sequence). The CDR3 is 11 amino acids. The variable domain in full, completed from reference TRBV30 and TRBJ1-1, reads SQTIHQWPATLVQPVGSPLSLECTVEGTSNPNLYWYRQAAGRGLQLLFYSVGIGQISSEVPQNLSASRPQDRQFILSSKKLLLSDSGFYLCAWSVRGSAFFGQGTRLTVV.

The chain carries TRBV5-1 and TRBJ2-5; 9 bases are a match to TRBD2. V was pared by 1 base and J by 5 bases, with 12 bases of the junction left unmatched. Germline V lookup: CDR1 SGHRS, CDR2 YFSETQ. CDR3 length: 17 amino acids. This CDR3 reads CASSLNLGTSSSETQYF. The CDR3 DNA sequence: TGCGCCAGCAGCTTGAACCTGGGGACTAGCAGTTCTGAGACCCAGTACTTC.

This sequence joins TRBV27 and TRBJ2-6, with TRBD1 matching 8 bases. Germline V gene lookup returns CDR1 MNHEY and CDR2 SMNVEV (reference sequence). V shed 8 bases and J 4 bases; nucleotides not matched to a gene: 7. This CDR3 spans 15 amino acids. The CDR3 coding sequence is TGTGCCAGCGGACAGGGTTGGTCCGGGGCCAACGTCCTGACTTTC. Translated, it gives CASGQGWSGANVLTF.

The rearrangement uses TRBV11-2 and TRBJ2-3; 7 bases align to TRBD2. V trimming: 3 bases; J trimming: 2 bases; junction bases outside the gene matches: 5. The CDR3 extends over 15 amino acids. Germline values: CDR1 SGHAT, CDR2 FQNNGV. The CDR3 nucleotides read TGTGCCAGCAGCTTGGCGGGGAGGGACACAGATACGCAGTATTTT. This gives the protein CASSLAGRDTDTQYF. The full variable domain, in which reference TRBV11-2 and TRBJ2-3 provide the parts outside the CDR3, is EAGVAQSPRYKIIEKRQSVAFWCNPISGHATLYWYQQILGQGPKLLIQFQNNGVVDDSQLPKDRFSAERLKGVDSTLKIQPAKLEDSAVYLCASSLAGRDTDTQYFGPGTRLTVL.

CDR3 region: CASSDRGADNSPLHF. The CDR3 region has the DNA TGTGCCAGCAGTGATCGGGGGGCGGATAATTCACCCCTCCACTTT. The chain employs TRBV2 and TRBJ1-6; tentative D call: TRBD1 (6 bases). This CDR3 comprises 15 residues. V lost 3 bases and J 5 bases, leaving 11 bases between the germline ends. Germline lookup yields CDR1 SNHLY and CDR2 FYNNEI.

This chain uses TRBV5-1 with TRBJ2-5, with 9 bases that match TRBD1. TRBJ2-7 explains the end of the DNA better; the J call may be wrong. CDR1 and CDR2 (germline): SGHRS, YFSETQ. The CDR3 totals 14 residues. The DNA of the CDR3 is TGCGCCAGCAGCAAGACAGGGGGCTCCTACGAGCAGTACTTC. Translation: CASSKTGGSYEQYF.

This chain connects TRBV19 to TRBJ2-1; possible D gene TRBD1, 5 bases. The CDR3 runs to 13 residues. From germline, CDR1 is LNHDA and CDR2 SQIVND (reference sequence). V was pared by 1 base and J by 7 bases, with 8 bases between. The chain's CDR3 is CASSIAPGNEQFF. The CDR3 nucleotides read TGTGCCAGTAGTATAGCCCCAGGGAATGAGCAGTTCTTC.

The V and J genes are TRBV30 and TRBJ2-7; D remains ambiguous. The ends were cut back, 1 base at V and 3 bases at J, with 4 bases in the middle. The CDR3 sequence is 11 residues long. Germline-derived CDR1 and CDR2 are GTSNPN and SVGIG (reference sequence). CDR3 region: CAWSDGYEQYF. In nucleotides, the CDR3 is TGTGCCTGGAGTGACGGCTACGAGCAGTACTTC.

This clone was seen a few times. The rearrangement uses TRBV6-5 and TRBJ1-4; D is unresolved. This CDR3 is 14 amino acids long. The V gene lost 3 bases and the J gene lost 0 bases, with 5 bases spanning the gap. Per germline, CDR1 MNHEY and CDR2 SVGAGI. For the CDR3, the DNA is TGTGCCAGCAGTTATAGTACAACTAATGAAAAACTGTTTTTT. Translated: CASSYSTTNEKLFF.

The genes are TRBV19 and TRBJ1-5, with D possibly TRBD1 on 5 matching bases. Germline CDR1 reads LNHDA; CDR2 reads SQIVND (reference sequence). Trimming removed 4 bases from V and 7 bases from J, with 14 bases in between. The CDR3 runs to 14 residues. CDR3 sequence reads: CASSTSTDFQPQHF. The CDR3 DNA is TGTGCCAGTAGTACCTCGACAGATTTCCAGCCCCAGCATTTT.

This clone came up a few times. The genes are TRBV19 and TRBJ1-4; 10 nucleotides match TRBD1. V lost 5 bases, J lost 6 bases, and 6 bases stayed unmatched. Germline V lookup: CDR1 LNHDA, CDR2 SQIVND (reference sequence). There are 15 residues in the CDR3. CDR3 protein: CASSRPGQGYEKLFF. The CDR3 nucleotides read TGTGCCAGTAGTCGTCCGGGACAGGGGTATGAAAAACTGTTTTTT.

The chain has TRBV4-1 and TRBJ1-1; perhaps TRBD1 as D (6 bases). V lost 0 bases and J 2 bases, leaving 10 bases between the germline ends. The CDR3 is 15 amino acids. Germline-derived CDR1 and CDR2 are MGHRA and YSYEKL. The CDR3 loop reads CASSQEHRVNTEAFF. Here the CDR3 DNA reads TGCGCCAGCAGCCAAGAGCACAGGGTAAACACTGAAGCTTTCTTT.

The V gene is TRBV28, the J gene TRBJ2-7; TRBD1 matches at 8 bases. Looked up from germline, CDR1 is MDHEN and CDR2 is SYDVKM. This CDR3 is built from 14 residues. V lost 6 bases, J lost 3 bases, and 7 bases stayed unmatched. The DNA for the CDR3 is TGTGCCAGCAGCCCCGGACAGGGCCGCTACGAGCAGTACTTC. Encoded protein: CASSPGQGRYEQYF.

This clone has just one count. This chain links TRBV7-3 with TRBJ2-3, with 7 bases lining up with TRBD1. Germline lookup yields CDR1 SGHTA and CDR2 FQGTGA. J lost 1 base, V lost 5 bases, and 3 bases had no gene match. The CDR3 totals 14 residues. The CDR3 DNA follows: TGTGCCAGCAGCCTAGACAGGGGCACAGATACGCAGTATTTT. Its translation: CASSLDRGTDTQYF.

V usage is TRBV7-7 and J usage is TRBJ2-5, with TRBD2 identical over 7 bases. The J segment lost 5 bases and the V segment lost 7 bases, leaving 10 bases of the junction unmatched. In germline, CDR1 is SSHAT, CDR2 FNYEAQ (reference sequence). The CDR3 has 14 residues. The CDR3 DNA reads TGTGCCAGCACCCCCGGGCGGGGGATGGAGACCCAGTACTTC. Protein: CASTPGRGMETQYF.

This sequence joins TRBV5-6 and TRBJ2-5; 8 bases are a match to TRBD2. V dropped 4 bases and J dropped 1; count of bases not matched to a gene: 3. The CDR3 contains 14 residues. Looked up from germline, CDR1 is SGHDT and CDR2 is YYEEEE. The CDR3 DNA sequence: TGTGCCAGCAGCCTTAGCGGGGTCCAAGAGACCCAGTACTTC. This translates into CASSLSGVQETQYF.

The CDR3 reads CSVEIADEQYF. The DNA of the CDR3 is TGCAGCGTTGAAATAGCTGACGAGCAGTACTTC. The genes are TRBV29-1 and TRBJ2-7; D is ambiguous. Trimming stripped 2 bases from V and 5 bases from J, with 7 bases between. Germline V gene data show CDR1 as SQVTM and CDR2 as ANQGSEA. This CDR3 region has 11 residues.

The chain recombines TRBV5-1 with TRBJ2-3, with TRBD2 identical over 14 bases. CDR1 SGHRS and CDR2 YFSETQ come from the germline V gene. The CDR3 totals 16 residues. V was pared by 4 bases and J by 4 bases, with 5 bases of the junction left unmatched. The CDR3 loop is CASSPGLAGEADTQYF. The CDR3 DNA is TGCGCCAGCAGCCCGGGACTAGCGGGAGAGGCAGATACGCAGTATTTT.

V is TRBV5-6 and J is TRBJ1-6; D remains ambiguous. This CDR3 contains 15 residues. Germline lookup yields CDR1 SGHDT and CDR2 YYEEEE. Trimming pared 2 bases from V and 6 bases from J, leaving 12 bases between. The CDR3 DNA reads as TGTGCCAGCAGCTTCGGTGGTTTGCGTAATTCACCCCTCCACTTT. Amino acid sequence: CASSFGGLRNSPLHF. The full variable domain, rest sourced from reference TRBV5-6 and TRBJ1-6, is DAGVTQSPTHLIKTRGQQVTLRCSPKSGHDTVSWYQQALGQGPQFIFQYYEEEERQRGNFPDRFSGHQFPNYSSELNVNALLLGDSALYLCASSFGGLRNSPLHFGNGTRLTVT.

The chain is built from TRBV28 and TRBJ2-7; D not resolved. V was pared by 5 bases and J by 7 bases, with 9 bases between. The CDR3 spans 11 residues. CDR1 MDHEN and CDR2 SYDVKM come from the germline V gene. The chain's CDR3 is CASSAQSEQYF. The CDR3 DNA is TGTGCCAGCAGTGCTCAGTCTGAGCAGTACTTC.